The clone carrying this TCR beta chain showed up many times. These data belong to a study of T cells in Graves' hyperthyroidism and ophthalmopathy. The CDR3 loop spans 14 amino acids. Germline V gene lookup returns CDR1 SNHLY and CDR2 FYNNEI. V was pared by 7 bases and J by 2 bases, with 7 bases of the junction left unmatched. Researchers amplified the TCR beta CDR3 regions from RNA transcripts. The HTBI primer set served for first-round RT-PCR of the TCR CDR3. TCRdb independently ran MiXCR on the multiplex PCR reads; one entry per CDR3 protein. The sample carries about 260,000 distinct CDR3 sequences, 16% recorded once.

Sequenced sample: blood. The rearrangement uses TRBV2 and TRBJ2-5; 7 bases match TRBD2. This sequence was found in a woman aged 18-35 years with Graves' ophthalmopathy. The chain's CDR3 is CASMGGMPQETQYF. The CDR3 DNA reads TGTGCCAGCATGGGGGGGATGCCACAAGAGACCCAGTACTTC.